A selection of T cell receptor beta chains follows, all from one sample in a study of T cell responses to AZD1222 COVID-19 vaccine. Clones were sequenced by immunoSEQ multiplex PCR, and TCRdb holds only the in-frame ones, with some missing. Found here are some 150,000 clones, about 91% of them singletons; the top ten hold under 3.5%. Sample: peripheral blood, taken on day 0 of MenACWY control vaccination. These receptors all stem from an adult in good health. CDR3s leave out the opening cysteine and the closing phenylalanine or tryptophan.

J gene: TRBJ1-1
CDR3 length: 15
V gene: TRBV4-1
CDR3 protein: ASSHLGQGWGNTEAF

J gene: TRBJ2-1
CDR3 length: 13
V gene: TRBV18
CDR3 protein: ASSPRQGFYNEQF

J gene: TRBJ2-7
CDR3 length: 10
V gene: TRBV29-1
CDR3 protein: SARRGTYEQY

J gene: TRBJ1-2
CDR3 length: 14
V gene: TRBV4-2
CDR3 protein: ASSQADRNRHYGYT

J gene: TRBJ1-3
CDR3 length: 13
V gene: TRBV28
CDR3 protein: ASSFLTGAGNTIY

J gene: TRBJ2-6
CDR3 length: 14
V gene: TRBV19
CDR3 protein: ASSLLIQPGANVLT

J gene: TRBJ2-5
CDR3 length: 10
V gene: TRBV5-6
CDR3 protein: ASSKGRGTQY

J gene: TRBJ2-3
CDR3 length: 13
V gene: TRBV7-2
CDR3 protein: ASQKMESGPDTQY

J gene: TRBJ2-1
CDR3 length: 13
V gene: TRBV5-4
CDR3 protein: ASSSKDRGLNEQF

J gene: TRBJ1-1
CDR3 length: 12
V gene: TRBV11-2
CDR3 protein: ASSFGLPNTEAF

J gene: TRBJ2-3
CDR3 length: 9
V gene: TRBV12-3/TRBV12-4
CDR3 protein: ASSGADTQY

J gene: TRBJ2-5
CDR3 length: 12
V gene: TRBV11-3
CDR3 protein: ASSPRLGLETQY

J gene: TRBJ2-3
CDR3 length: 12
V gene: TRBV5-1
CDR3 protein: ASSLDRVADTQY

J gene: TRBJ1-4
CDR3 length: 12
V gene: TRBV7-9
CDR3 protein: ASSLNSLNEKLF

J gene: TRBJ1-5
CDR3 length: 12
V gene: TRBV27
CDR3 protein: ASSLQGGGQPQH

J gene: TRBJ2-3
CDR3 length: 11
V gene: TRBV19
CDR3 protein: ASRGDRYETQY

J gene: TRBJ1-4
CDR3 length: 13
V gene: TRBV4-1
CDR3 protein: ASSQEMTTNEKLF

J gene: TRBJ2-7
CDR3 length: 11
V gene: TRBV6-6
CDR3 protein: ASGTGNSYEQY

J gene: TRBJ1-2
CDR3 length: 14
V gene: TRBV9
CDR3 protein: ASSALSGGFIYGYT

J gene: TRBJ1-2
CDR3 length: 12
V gene: TRBV7-3
CDR3 protein: ASSPGSGDYGYT

J gene: TRBJ1-5
CDR3 length: 11
V gene: TRBV28
CDR3 protein: ASSLLRDQPQH

J gene: TRBJ2-7
CDR3 length: 13
V gene: TRBV7-2
CDR3 protein: ASSLGGTGLYEQY

J gene: TRBJ2-3
CDR3 length: 12
V gene: TRBV2
CDR3 protein: ASSEWQGEDTQY

J gene: TRBJ2-7
CDR3 length: 14
V gene: TRBV28
CDR3 protein: ASSPLWGSGAYEQY

J gene: TRBJ2-7
CDR3 length: 12
V gene: TRBV2
CDR3 protein: ASRQGARSYEQY

J gene: TRBJ2-7
CDR3 length: 10
V gene: TRBV6-6
CDR3 protein: ASRLGVREQY

J gene: TRBJ2-2
CDR3 length: 15
V gene: TRBV5-1
CDR3 protein: ASSRLAGAVVTGELF

J gene: TRBJ1-1
CDR3 length: 14
V gene: TRBV3-1/TRBV3-2
CDR3 protein: ASSYPTGGASTEAF

J gene: TRBJ1-2
CDR3 length: 12
V gene: TRBV2
CDR3 protein: ASSGDRGGYGYT

J gene: TRBJ1-4
CDR3 length: 12
V gene: TRBV5-1
CDR3 protein: ASSPGQVNEKLF

J gene: TRBJ1-1
CDR3 length: 10
V gene: TRBV2
CDR3 protein: ASSANRALAF

J gene: TRBJ1-2
CDR3 length: 12
V gene: TRBV10-3
CDR3 protein: AISEGVTADGYT

J gene: TRBJ1-1
CDR3 length: 13
V gene: TRBV5-1
CDR3 protein: ASSSGGRKNTEAF

J gene: TRBJ2-1
CDR3 length: 11
V gene: TRBV7-9
CDR3 protein: ASSFRQDNEQF

J gene: TRBJ2-3
CDR3 length: 11
V gene: TRBV10-3
CDR3 protein: AVQGGDTDTQY

J gene: TRBJ1-6
CDR3 length: 12
V gene: TRBV2
CDR3 protein: ASSQGHKGSPLH

J gene: TRBJ2-3
CDR3 length: 12
V gene: TRBV6-1
CDR3 protein: ASSDRGEWDTQY

J gene: TRBJ2-2
CDR3 length: 13
V gene: TRBV4-3
CDR3 protein: ASSQEWGQGRELF

J gene: TRBJ1-4
CDR3 length: 13
V gene: TRBV19
CDR3 protein: ASSGTSATNEKLF

J gene: TRBJ1-2
CDR3 length: 13
V gene: TRBV19
CDR3 protein: ASEPQHLFNHGYT

J gene: TRBJ1-5
CDR3 length: 12
V gene: TRBV2
CDR3 protein: ASRGGREDQPQH

J gene: TRBJ2-5
CDR3 length: 12
V gene: TRBV15
CDR3 protein: ATSRGTGGQTQY